This TCR beta chain was recovered during a study of cytomegalovirus exposure and HLA in healthy donors. Study context: The Caucasian-associated ancestry cluster contained 65% to 85% of the approximately 410 genotyped donors.

Though probably carrying unrecorded immune exposures, donors were nominally healthy at sampling. Study conclusions and caveats: Because they were indistinguishable, some V segments, including TRBV6-2 and TRBV6-3, were excluded.

Comment on this clone: Antigen specificity is unknown.

Trimming removed 6 bases at V and 7 bases at J, with 13 bases between. Germline loops: CDR1 MNHNY, CDR2 SVGAGI (reference sequence). CDR3 length: 12 residues. PCR employed 60 Vbeta and 13 Jbeta primers. Per the original data handling: Approximately 12 million of the approximately 80 million unique TCR beta chains counted in a later analysis were shared. Sequenced by immunoSEQ multiplex PCR; TCRdb stores in-frame clones only, minus some. V and J calls and clone size are as listed in that table; D and trimming were resolved from the DNA. This sample's clone table lists some 48,000 clones. Sample: PBMCs. The chain employs TRBV6-6 and TRBJ2-7; D is possibly TRBD1 (6 bases). The TCR sequence derives from a woman aged 40 to 55 in good health and CMV-seronegative. The DNA of the CDR3 is TGTGCCAGCAGACCGGGACAATTGGAGCAGTACTTC. Translating it yields CASRPGQLEQYF.